These T cell receptor beta chains were read from a single sample in a study of blood T cell repertoires in COVID-19. Some clones are missing from TCRdb's copy, which holds only in-frame ones; the method was immunoSEQ multiplex PCR. The table has 15,000 to 25,000 clones, about four fifths seen once. Sequenced sample: peripheral blood. The receptors were sampled from a man of 80 years or more with acute or convalescent COVID-19. Each CDR3 is given with its conserved first and last residue. D genes are given only for firm matches. A row's size may be missing; if present it is once, few, many or a size class.

j_gene | v_gene | d_gene | abundance | CDR3aa | CDR3nt
TRBJ1-5 | TRBV3-1/TRBV3-2 | - | few | CASSPRYNQPQHF | TGTGCCAGCAGCCCCAGGTACAATCAGCCCCAGCATTTT
TRBJ2-3 | TRBV11-2 | - | - | CASSPTGNSGDTQYF | TGTGCCAGCAGCCCGACCGGGAATAGCGGCGATACGCAGTATTTT
TRBJ1-1 | TRBV20-1 | - | - | CSVNRATEAFF | TGCAGTGTCAACAGGGCGACTGAAGCTTTCTTT
TRBJ1-1 | TRBV10-1 | - | few | CASSAYREIGTEAFF | TGCGCCAGCAGTGCCTATCGGGAGATAGGGACTGAAGCTTTCTTT
TRBJ2-7 | TRBV6-1 | - | - | CASIEYITLGGYEQYF | TGTGCCAGCATTGAGTATATTACTTTGGGGGGCTACGAGCAGTACTTC
TRBJ2-4 | TRBV28 | - | - | CASSLGGGGKNIQYF | TGTGCCAGCAGTTTAGGGGGAGGGGGCAAAAACATTCAGTACTTC
TRBJ1-2 | TRBV27 | - | once | CASSRGGGYTF | TGTGCCAGCAGCAGAGGTGGCGGCTACACCTTC
TRBJ1-5 | TRBV28 | - | - | CASAGAGAAQPQHF | TGTGCCAGCGCAGGAGCGGGGGCGGCTCAGCCCCAGCATTTT
TRBJ2-1 | TRBV5-1 | TRBD1 | - | CASSGGQYNEQFF | TGCGCCAGCAGCGGGGGACAGTACAATGAGCAGTTCTTC
TRBJ1-2 | TRBV7-9 | - | - | CASSPPGRYGYTF | TGTGCCAGCAGCCCCCCTGGCCGCTATGGCTACACCTTC
TRBJ1-4 | TRBV11-2 | TRBD1 | once | CASSLDRGPLPKVNEKLFF | TGTGCCAGCAGCTTAGATAGGGGGCCACTGCCGAAGGTCAATGAAAAACTGTTTTTT
TRBJ2-7 | TRBV7-9 | - | few | CASSPDRASGRYEQYF | TGTGCCAGCAGCCCAGACAGGGCCTCAGGGAGGTACGAGCAGTACTTC
TRBJ2-2 | TRBV29-1 | - | - | CSTTAANTGELFF | TGCAGCACCACGGCGGCGAACACCGGGGAGCTGTTTTTT
TRBJ2-3 | TRBV3-1/TRBV3-2 | TRBD2 | - | CASSPRATSGSTDTQYF | TGTGCCAGCAGCCCTCGCGCAACTAGCGGGAGCACAGATACGCAGTATTTT
TRBJ2-1 | TRBV5-4 | - | - | CASSLDSLSSNEQFF | TGTGCCAGCAGCTTGGACTCGCTATCATCCAATGAGCAGTTCTTC
TRBJ1-2 | TRBV27 | TRBD1 | - | CASSPGQGYGYTF | TGTGCCAGCAGTCCGGGACAGGGGTATGGCTACACCTTC
TRBJ1-2 | TRBV29-1 | - | - | CSVEGGSGGYTF | TGCAGCGTTGAAGGGGGTAGCGGCGGCTACACCTTC
TRBJ1-1 | TRBV5-8 | - | - | CASSLYGGAFF | TGTGCCAGCAGCTTGTACGGGGGAGCTTTCTTT
TRBJ2-1 | TRBV24-1 | - | - | CATSDPPQVKFF | TGTGCCACCAGTGATCCACCACAGGTCAAGTTCTTC
TRBJ2-7 | TRBV28 | - | - | CASSDPSGLDSFSYEQYF | TGTGCCAGCAGTGATCCTTCGGGGTTGGACAGCTTCTCCTACGAGCAGTACTTC
TRBJ1-4 | TRBV4-1 | TRBD1 | - | CASSQEAGQGWEKLFF | TGCGCCAGCAGCCAAGAGGCGGGACAGGGGTGGGAAAAACTGTTTTTT
TRBJ1-1 | TRBV29-1 | TRBD1 | - | CSDRGNTEAFF | TGCAGCGACAGGGGAAACACTGAAGCTTTCTTT
TRBJ1-1 | TRBV11-2 | - | - | CASSLDSFVAFF | TGTGCCAGCAGCTTAGATAGCTTCGTAGCTTTCTTT
TRBJ1-2 | TRBV5-4 | TRBD1 | - | CASSTGTGKIGYGYTF | TGTGCCAGCAGCACCGGGACAGGGAAGATAGGCTATGGCTACACCTTC
TRBJ2-3 | TRBV2 | TRBD1 | - | CASSAKGQGGIAQYF | TGTGCCAGCAGTGCTAAGGGACAGGGGGGAATTGCGCAGTATTTT
TRBJ2-3 | TRBV28 | TRBD2 | - | CASSPAGGRTDTQYF | TGTGCCAGCAGTCCAGCGGGAGGGCGCACAGATACGCAGTATTTT
TRBJ1-1 | TRBV29-1 | - | - | CSVETGETEAFF | TGCAGCGTTGAAACAGGAGAGACTGAAGCTTTCTTT
TRBJ1-2 | TRBV27 | - | once | CASRRNVDYGYTF | TGTGCCAGCCGGAGGAACGTTGACTATGGCTACACCTTC
TRBJ1-3 | TRBV6-5 | - | - | CASLDSLISGNTIYF | TGTGCCAGCCTAGACAGCCTCATCTCTGGAAACACCATATATTTT
TRBJ1-2 | TRBV5-5 | TRBD1 | - | CASSLVPGTGGVGYTF | TGTGCCAGCAGCTTGGTTCCCGGGACAGGGGGGGTAGGCTACACCTTC
TRBJ2-3 | TRBV7-3 | - | - | CASSHPGAPDTQYF | TGTGCCAGCAGCCATCCAGGGGCGCCAGATACGCAGTATTTT
TRBJ2-3 | TRBV10-3 | - | few | CAISEVAEGTDTQYF | TGTGCCATCAGTGAGGTAGCGGAGGGCACAGATACGCAGTATTTT
TRBJ2-5 | TRBV7-7 | TRBD1 | - | CASSPNRGGAETQYF | TGTGCTAGCAGCCCAAACAGGGGTGGGGCAGAGACCCAGTACTTC
TRBJ1-2 | TRBV30 | - | few | CAWRQAAGGYTF | TGTGCCTGGAGACAAGCAGCGGGTGGCTACACCTTC
TRBJ1-1 | TRBV5-4 | TRBD1 | - | CASSQRAGGTEAFF | TGTGCCAGCAGCCAGAGGGCAGGGGGCACTGAAGCTTTCTTT
TRBJ1-1 | TRBV15 | - | - | CATSRAPDSYTEAFF | TGTGCCACCAGCAGGGCCCCGGACAGTTACACTGAAGCTTTCTTT
TRBJ1-5 | TRBV18 | TRBD1 | - | CASSQGQGGSNQPQHF | TGTGCCAGCTCACAGGGACAGGGGGGAAGCAATCAGCCCCAGCATTTT
TRBJ2-1 | TRBV7-2 | TRBD2 | - | CASSLVVAGGPGDEQFF | TGTGCCAGCAGCTTAGTTGTAGCGGGAGGGCCTGGGGATGAGCAGTTCTTC
TRBJ2-1 | TRBV29-1 | TRBD2 | - | CSVGGASGIYNEQFF | TGCAGCGTCGGAGGGGCTAGCGGTATCTACAATGAGCAGTTCTTC
TRBJ2-7 | TRBV6-4 | TRBD1 | - | CASSDGIGTAEKLTYEQYF | TGTGCCAGCAGTGACGGTATTGGGACAGCCGAAAAGCTTACCTACGAGCAGTACTTC
TRBJ1-1 | TRBV6-5 | - | - | CASTRDTNTEAFF | TGTGCCAGCACCCGGGACACGAACACTGAAGCTTTCTTT